This record looks at one T cell receptor beta chain sequence and its context. Its antigen has not been determined. No quality values exist for individual bases; no much larger clone is one base distant. The source of the sample is a study of cytomegalovirus exposure and HLA in healthy donors (dated by TCRdb to about 2017). Regarding the study in general: An earlier analysis of some 500 of the donors reported about 250 Gb of sequence data and 120 million or so unique TCR beta sequences from around 200 million T cells. Rather than using new phenotypic data, the later analysis identified candidate immune exposures from TCR beta sequences and from how often those sequences occurred across donors. In a later analysis, previously published TCR beta repertoires from 600 to 850 donors were re-analyzed and high-resolution HLA genotyping was added so that TCR occurrence patterns could be studied. Typing coverage differed by locus: A, B, C, DRB1 and DQB1 were typed in roughly 620-640 donors, DQA1 in roughly 510, DPA1 in some 570, and DPB1 in 472. Of the 300 to 500 genotyped donors, less than 85% were placed in the genetic ancestry cluster associated with self-reported Caucasian donors. HLA typing covered class I and class II loci at four-digit resolution. All discovery cohort repertoires had been generated on a single sequencing platform. The study aimed to test whether signatures of past pathogen exposure could be identified by cataloging public T cell receptors. The study combined high-throughput TCR immunosequencing, statistical association of individual TCRs with disease status, and machine learning to predict cytomegalovirus infection status. Genome-wide SNP genotypes for about 55% of the roughly 670 donors were used in a later genetic analysis, which treated that subset as a discovery cohort. Among about 390 genotyped donors of the cohort, an average of around 240,000 unique TCR beta nucleotide sequences were sequenced per donor, roughly 18% of them non-productive. Because of strong linkage in the cohort, roughly five DR-DQ haplotypes were treated as single units for association and clustering. Along with the approximately 650-subject first cohort, a separate validation cohort of over a hundred different subjects was used. Alongside the repertoire data, information on donor age, sex, ethnicity and CMV serostatus was compiled. An early release covering around 630 HLA-typed donors comprised about 290 gigabases of sequencing data and some 79 million unique TCR sequences. The T cell repertoires of 666 subjects were profiled by immunosequencing and related to cytomegalovirus serostatus. In an earlier analysis of 550 to 700 of the donors, high-throughput TCR beta sequencing was used to judge whether each TCR beta V gene segment behaved as functional or pseudogenic.

The cohort comprised around 690 healthy bone marrow donors. Cohort members were all nominally healthy when sampled, although unrecorded immune exposures were likely present. The donor tested CMV seronegative and was one of the 352 seronegative cohort members. A peripheral blood sample was collected from each donor, and TCR beta sequencing was performed on peripheral blood mononuclear cells. Genomic DNA extraction from the blood cell samples was performed with the Qiagen DNeasy Blood Extraction Kit. Overall results and qualifications from the work: This cohort had only TCR beta chains sequenced, and the lack of alpha or paired-chain data limited which features could be detected. Compared with equally common non-associated chains, HLA-associated TCR beta chains in a later analysis were more clonally expanded and had lower generation probabilities. In a later analysis, the rate of TCR association differed among HLA loci, with DRB1 alleles having the most associated TCRs and HLA-C alleles having the fewest. In vitro tests confirmed that three of the cytomegalovirus-associated TCR beta chains recognize cytomegalovirus antigens. Presence/absence analyses assumed roughly uniform sequencing depth across donors, an assumption that may not hold. Linkage disequilibrium might explain the correlated functional status among segregating V segments, but an unknown experimental factor could not be excluded. Most CMV-associated TCR beta chains appeared to be HLA-restricted in a later analysis, and the HLA associations seemed to be driven largely by CMV exposure. A further reported finding was that TCR beta sequences accurately predicted the HLA-A and HLA-B alleles for most subjects in the first cohort. For the cohort, immune exposure information was limited to CMV serostatus. Specific HLA alleles were associated with 15,000 to 20,000 TCR beta sequences at a false discovery rate of 0.05 in a later analysis. Some IMGT-functional V segments, including TRBV6-2 and TRBV6-3, could not be distinguished by the 87-base-pair reads and were therefore excluded. Compared with the roughly 670-donor mean, donors in an Asian-associated ancestry cluster had fewer N-insertions in productive TCRs, according to a later genetic analysis. According to a later analysis, parvovirus B19, influenza, CMV and Epstein-Barr virus appeared linked to several top co-occurrence clusters. While some public TCRs were present in many individuals, most TCR sequences turned up only very rarely across donors. The sequencing pipeline was judged likely to have produced a cluster of highly shared sequence variants as a technical artifact. When HLA alleles, especially DR and DQ, strongly co-occurred, TCR associations were difficult to assign to individual alleles. The authors suggested that the approach could potentially be generalized to other disease states and immunological phenotypes. In a later genetic analysis, a missense DCLRE1C variant was associated with V-gene and J-gene trimming of TCR beta chains, and the association was replicated in an independent cohort. Cytomegalovirus status was reported to be diagnosed by the classifier with high specificity and sensitivity in both the original and validation cohorts. In the study, around 150 TCR beta chains were listed as associated with cytomegalovirus. Because counts were too low, about 18 rarely observed V segments, including chromosome 9 orphons, were excluded from the earlier analysis of a few hundred of the donors. An earlier analysis of 587 of the donors showed that most TCR beta V segments appeared in productive rearrangements either about 87% or about 30% of the time, which broadly matched IMGT annotations. Because HLA typing was missing for some donors at each locus, association tests included only the typed subset.

Libraries were prepared through the immunoSEQ multiplex PCR assay. For the multiplex PCR, a mixture combining 60 forward primers for TCR Vbeta segments and 13 reverse primers for TCR Jbeta segments was used. The CDR3 region of rearranged TCR beta genes was amplified from genomic DNA by a multiplex PCR assay. The Illumina HiSeq System was used to sequence the amplified TCR beta libraries as 87-base-pair reads. The original methods were these. In a later analysis, some 80 million unique TCR beta chains were counted across the roughly 610 repertoires, and roughly 10 million of these chains were shared by at least two donors. A nearest-neighbor algorithm error-corrected the raw reads and collapsed the reads into unique sequences, merging closely related sequences to remove PCR and sequencing errors. V, D and J gene segments were assigned by aligning CDR3 sequences to IMGT reference sequences. For a sequence to be retained, at least a six-nucleotide match to both a V gene segment and a J gene segment was required. A rearrangement was called productive if the CDR3 had no stop codons and remained in frame with V and J, and every other rearrangement was called non-productive. Following IMGT convention, CDR3 was defined as the stretch from the second conserved V-encoded cysteine up to the conserved J-encoded phenylalanine. The earlier analysis of roughly 590 of the donors excluded sequences that lacked an unambiguous match to a single V gene segment. In an earlier analysis of 450 to 750 of the donors, a V segment was called functional when productive rearrangements were above 56.7%, and segregating when the standard deviation between donors exceeded 5%. A statistical classification framework was built for diagnosing cytomegalovirus status from the catalog of TCR beta chain sequences. In a later analysis, V and J genes were assigned by comparing TCR nucleotide sequences against IMGT/GENE-DB human TR gene sequences. In a later analysis, CDR3 sequences and most-parsimonious VDJ recombination scenarios were assigned using the TCRdist pipeline. In a later analysis, every TCR beta chain was defined by the combination of its CDR3 amino acid sequence and its V-gene family, and reads without a unique V-gene family were dropped. In a later analysis, around 650 highly shared, low-generation-probability nucleotide sequences were removed to address suspected cross-contamination and a sequencing artifact. In a later analysis, a clonal expansion index was calculated for each public chain from normalized within-repertoire ranks of inferred template counts. In a later analysis, generation probabilities were computed with a VDJ recombination model fitted to out-of-frame rearrangements, and the resulting probabilities were checked against IGoR. In a later analysis, hypergeometric tests were used to score TCR-TCR, TCR-HLA and TCR-CMV co-occurrence, with a repertoire-size bias correction applied to TCR pairs. A later analysis estimated false discovery rates by permuting HLA or CMV assignments 20 times. In a later analysis, co-occurring TCRs were grouped using DBSCAN, with TCRdist sequence similarity added in when clustering inside HLA-allele-positive subsets. Co-occurrence clustering excluded repertoires with fewer than 30,000 or more than 120,000 public chains, plus five with anomalous nucleotide sharing. TCRdb carries this immuneACCESS record with in-frame sequences only. Its versions omit some clonotypes, under half of them owing to an unresolved V gene in the studies checked, with the rest unexplained. V, J and clone size derive from that table, while D and trimming were established from the DNA sequence. This sample comprises about 110,000 clones, more than 65% of them detected only once. Clones ranked in the top ten supply nearly 0.9% of the sample.

From the cysteine up to the phenylalanine, the CDR3 has a length of 15 residues. Here the CDR3 DNA is all that survives: 45 bases in frame from base 1. The germline ends are 16 bases apart after V is trimmed by 0 bases and J by 7 bases. Via the germline V gene, CDR1 is SGDLS and CDR2 YYNGEE. This TCR was recovered from a woman aged 25 to 45 in good health and CMV-seronegative. The sample consisted of PBMCs. This chain joins TRBV9 to TRBJ2-5; possibly the D gene is TRBD2, per 5 matching bases. The nucleotides read TGTGCCAGCAGCGTAGGTTCTCCGGGGATAAGGACCCAGTACTTC. This yields the protein CASSVGSPGIRTQYF.